The clone carrying this T cell receptor (beta chain) was recorded only once. Data came from immunoSEQ multiplex PCR; TCRdb stores just in-frame clones and leaves some out. The sample has over 80,000 clones, roughly 87% seen once. This sample is drawn from a study of blood T cell repertoires in COVID-19. V gave up 1 base and J gave up 2 bases; unmatched junction bases: 3. The CDR3 totals 17 residues. CDR1 is LNHNV and CDR2 is YYDKDF in the germline V gene (reference sequence). Sequences were obtained from peripheral blood. The chain is built from TRBV15 and TRBJ1-4, with TRBD1 identical over 11 bases. This TCR was recovered from a man in his 70s with acute or convalescent COVID-19. In DNA form, the CDR3 reads TGTGCCACCAGCAGAGGGGGACAGGGGGTGACTAATGAAAAACTGTTTTTT. Translated: CATSRGGQGVTNEKLFF.